This entry lists 10 T cell receptor beta chains sequenced from one sample in a study of spatial heterogeneity in lung cancer. TCRdb recomputed calls from the 5' RACE reads with MiXCR, one row per CDR3 protein. The table records approximately 52,000 distinct CDR3 sequences, 5.3% of them present only once. Time point given: sample taken at primary tumor resection. The source was PBMCs, collected at surgery. Receptor source: a male donor with early-stage non-small cell lung cancer.

At least ten counts were recorded for this clonotype. The genes are TRBV6-2 or TRBV6-3 and TRBJ2-1; D remains unclear. The ends were cut back, 8 bases at V and 5 bases at J, with 7 bases in the middle. The germline V gene encodes CDR1 MNHEY and CDR2 SVGEGT. The CDR3 contains 11 residues. The CDR3 nucleotides are TGTGCCAGCGGACCTCACAATGAGCAGTTCTTC. Amino acid sequence: CASGPHNEQFF.

The J gene is TRBJ2-3, the V gene TRBV5-1, with a weak D call TRBD2 (5 bases). The CDR3 contains 16 residues. Trimming removed 4 bases from V and 0 bases from J, with 15 bases in between. In germline, CDR1 is SGHRS, CDR2 YFSETQ. The CDR3 reads CASSTPLADSTDTQYF. The CDR3 bases are TGCGCCAGCAGCACCCCGCTAGCTGATAGCACAGATACGCAGTATTTT.

The CDR3 DNA sequence: TGCGCCAGCAGCCCAAGACTAGCGGGAGTGGGTGGGGATGAGCAGTTCTTC. This translates into CASSPRLAGVGGDEQFF. The J gene is TRBJ2-1, the V gene TRBV5-1; TRBD2 matches at 12 bases. V trimming: 4 bases; J trimming: 8 bases; junction bases outside the gene matches: 13. The germline V gene encodes CDR1 SGHRS and CDR2 YFSETQ. This CDR3 comprises 17 residues.

At least ten counts were recorded for this clonotype. The rearrangement joins TRBV20-1 to TRBJ1-2, with D uncertain. V lost 6 bases, J lost 1 base, and 12 bases lay in between. This CDR3 is 13 amino acids long. Germline V gene data show CDR1 as DFQATT and CDR2 as SNEGSKA (reference sequence). The CDR3 DNA reads as TGCAGTGCCCTCCGCGACGGTAACTATGGCTACACCTTC. Translation gives CSALRDGNYGYTF.

This clonotype was found many times. The V gene is TRBV20-1, the J gene TRBJ2-1; D is tentatively TRBD1 or TRBD2 (5 bases each). The ends were cut back, 0 bases at V and 7 bases at J, with 7 bases in the middle. The germline gives CDR1 DFQATT, CDR2 SNEGSKA (reference sequence). The CDR3 length is 12 residues. The CDR3 region is CSAREGRNEQFF. The CDR3 region has the DNA TGCAGTGCTAGAGAGGGACGAAATGAGCAGTTCTTC.

This clonotype was detected many times. CDR3: CASSPYSGANVLTF. CDR3 DNA sequence: TGTGCCAGCAGTCCCTATTCTGGGGCCAACGTCCTGACTTTC. The rearrangement uses TRBV12-3 or TRBV12-4 and TRBJ2-6; D gene ambiguous. This CDR3 comprises 14 residues. V was cut by 5 bases and J by 1 base, with 6 bases left in between.

This clonotype was observed many times. The V and J genes are TRBV12-3 or TRBV12-4 and TRBJ1-5; 8 nucleotides align to TRBD1. The CDR3 loop spans 14 amino acids. V was clipped by 2 bases and J by 7 bases; unmatched bases: 4. CDR3 DNA sequence: TGTGCCAGCAGTTTAACAGGGGGAGGCCAGCCCCAGCATTTT. This encodes CASSLTGGGQPQHF.

The chain joins TRBV14 to TRBJ2-1; 7 bases are shared with TRBD2. The CDR3 length is 15 residues. Germline trimming cut 2 bases from V and 11 bases from J; bases unmatched to any gene: 12. The germline V gene encodes CDR1 SGHDN and CDR2 FVKESK. CDR3 sequence (DNA): TGTGCCAGCAGCCAACGGGACTACCTAACCTATAAGCAGTTCTTC. Residues: CASSQRDYLTYKQFF.

This clonotype has a count of ten or more. The rearrangement joins TRBV6-1 to TRBJ2-1; D is unresolved. The CDR3 contains 14 residues. V was cut by 6 bases and J by 3 bases, with 12 bases left in between. Germline assignment: CDR1 MNHNS and CDR2 SASEGT. The CDR3 loop is CASRDPRFYNEQFF. CDR3 DNA sequence: TGTGCCAGCAGGGATCCTAGGTTCTACAATGAGCAGTTCTTC.

Many counts were recorded for this clonotype. The rearrangement uses TRBV10-3 and TRBJ1-5; D perhaps matches TRBD1 (6 bases). Per the germline V gene, CDR1 is ENHRY and CDR2 is SYGVKD. This CDR3 comprises 15 residues. Trimming took off 0 bases at V and 5 bases at J, with 11 bases between the two ends. CDR3 DNA: TGTGCCATCAGTGAGTCCTACGGGGGCGATCAGCCCCAGCATTTT. As protein: CAISESYGGDQPQHF.